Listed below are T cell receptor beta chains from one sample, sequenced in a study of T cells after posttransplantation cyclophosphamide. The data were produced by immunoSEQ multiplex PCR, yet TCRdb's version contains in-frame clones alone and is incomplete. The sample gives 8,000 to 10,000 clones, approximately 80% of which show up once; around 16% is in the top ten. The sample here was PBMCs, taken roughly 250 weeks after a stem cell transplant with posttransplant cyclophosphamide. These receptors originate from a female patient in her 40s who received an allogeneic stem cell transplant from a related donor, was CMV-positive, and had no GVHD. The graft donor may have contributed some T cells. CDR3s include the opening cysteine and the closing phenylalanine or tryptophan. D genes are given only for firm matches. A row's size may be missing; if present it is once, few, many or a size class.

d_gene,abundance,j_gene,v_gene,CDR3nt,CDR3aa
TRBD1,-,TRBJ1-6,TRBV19,TGTGCCAGTAGTGCGACAGGGGGTTCACCCCTCCACTTT,CASSATGGSPLHF
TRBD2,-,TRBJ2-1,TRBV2,TGTGCCAGCAGCGCTCTAGCGGGGGCTAATGAGCAGTTCTTC,CASSALAGANEQFF
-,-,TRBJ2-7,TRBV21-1,TGTGCCAGCAGCATCCCCTTAGGGGGCCAGCACTACGAGCAGTACTTC,CASSIPLGGQHYEQYF
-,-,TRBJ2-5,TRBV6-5,TGTGCCAGCAGTTACTCCCAGGCAGGGGAGTCGGAGACCCAGTACTTC,CASSYSQAGESETQYF
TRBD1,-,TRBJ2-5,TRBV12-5,TGTGCTGACGGGACAGCCAGGGGAAAGACCCAGTACTTC,CADGTARGKTQYF
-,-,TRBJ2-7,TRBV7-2,TGTGCCAGCAGCTTAGGGAACAGGCTCGAGCAGTACTTC,CASSLGNRLEQYF
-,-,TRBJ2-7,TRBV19,TGTGCCAGTAGTATCGGTTTCTCACTGGGAGGCCCCCACGAGCAGTACTTC,CASSIGFSLGGPHEQYF
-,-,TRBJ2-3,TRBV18,TGTGCCAGCTCACTATGGTTTCGTACAGGCACAGATACGCAGTATTTT,CASSLWFRTGTDTQYF
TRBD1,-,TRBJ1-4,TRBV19,TGTGCCAGTAAGGGACAGGGTGATAATGAAAAACTGTTTTTT,CASKGQGDNEKLFF
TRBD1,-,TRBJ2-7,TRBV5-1,TGCGCCAGCAGTGGAACAGGGGACTACGAGCAGTACTTC,CASSGTGDYEQYF
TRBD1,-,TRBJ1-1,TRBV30,TGTGCCTGGAGCGGTGGTTGTTTGGGACAGGGTCACACTGAAGCTTTCTTT,CAWSGGCLGQGHTEAFF
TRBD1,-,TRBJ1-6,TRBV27,TGTGCCAGCAGTCCCCCGGGACAGAATAATTCACCCCTCCACTTT,CASSPPGQNNSPLHF
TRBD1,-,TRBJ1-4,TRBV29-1,TGCAGCGTTGAAGATCGATGGGACAGGGGTGATGGGCATGAAAAACTGTTTTTT,CSVEDRWDRGDGHEKLFF
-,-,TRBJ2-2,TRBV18,TGTGCCAGCTCAACCGGGACAAGGACGACCGGGGAGCTGTTTTTT,CASSTGTRTTGELFF
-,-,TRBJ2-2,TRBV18,TGTGCCAGCTCACCTTACGAGACAGTGAACACCGGGGAGCTGTTTTTT,CASSPYETVNTGELFF
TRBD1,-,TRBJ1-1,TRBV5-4,TGTGCCAGCAGCGTTAGGGACAGCACAGAAGCTTTCTTT,CASSVRDSTEAFF
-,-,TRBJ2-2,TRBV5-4,TGTGCCAGCAGCTTGGTGGCGGCTAAAGGCACCGGGGAGCTGTTTTTT,CASSLVAAKGTGELFF
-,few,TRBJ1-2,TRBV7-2,TGTGCCAGCAGCTCTTACTATGGCTACACCTTC,CASSSYYGYTF
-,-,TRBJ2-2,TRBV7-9,TGTGCCAGCACCGGTCAGCGGGCGTTGAACACCGGGGAGCTGTTTTTT,CASTGQRALNTGELFF
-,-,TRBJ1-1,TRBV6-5,TGTGCCAGCAGTTACTCGGGCAGGGGAGACACTGAAGCTTTCTTT,CASSYSGRGDTEAFF
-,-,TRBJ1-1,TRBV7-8,TGTGCCAGCAGCTTAAGAGGATCGGGCACTGAAGCTTTCTTT,CASSLRGSGTEAFF
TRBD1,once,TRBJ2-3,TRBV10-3,TGTGCCATCAGGATCAAACAGGGGGCGGGCACAGATACGCAGTATTTT,CAIRIKQGAGTDTQYF
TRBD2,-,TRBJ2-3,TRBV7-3,TGTGCCAGCAGCTTAACGTTAAGCGGGGGGGCCATGAGCACAGATACGCAGTATTTT,CASSLTLSGGAMSTDTQYF
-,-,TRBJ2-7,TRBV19,TGTGCCAGTAGTAGAAACTCAGGGGCTCCCTACGAGCAGTACTTC,CASSRNSGAPYEQYF
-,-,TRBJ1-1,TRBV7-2,TGTGCCAGCAGCTTAGGGCGGGCGGGCACTGAAGCTTTCTTT,CASSLGRAGTEAFF
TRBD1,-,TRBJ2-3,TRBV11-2,TGTGCCAGCAGCCCCCGGACAGGGGGTTTAGATACGCAGTATTTT,CASSPRTGGLDTQYF
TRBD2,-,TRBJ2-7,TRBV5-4,TGTGCCAGCAGCTGGGCCCCTAGCGGAGCCTACGAGCAGTACTTC,CASSWAPSGAYEQYF
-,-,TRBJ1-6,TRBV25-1,TGTGCCAGCAGTGAATGGGCCACCGATAATTCACCCCTCCACTTT,CASSEWATDNSPLHF
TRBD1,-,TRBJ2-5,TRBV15,TGTGCCACCAGCTCCTGGACAGGGGGCGCCCCAGAGACCCAGTACTTC,CATSSWTGGAPETQYF
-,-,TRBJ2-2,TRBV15,TGTGCCACCAGCAGAGAAATAACCGGGGAGCTGTTTTTT,CATSREITGELFF
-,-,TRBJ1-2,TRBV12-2,TGTGCAAGTCGCTTAGACTTTCGGGACAGGGGGCAAGGGTCCTATGGCTACACCTTC,CASRLDFRDRGQGSYGYTF
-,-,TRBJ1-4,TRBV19,TGTGCCAGTCGGGGAACAGCTGCAACTAATGAAAAACTGTTTTTT,CASRGTAATNEKLFF
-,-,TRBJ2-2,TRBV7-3,TGTGCCAGCAGCCTTTCTAGGTTGAGCGGGGAGCTGTTTTTT,CASSLSRLSGELFF
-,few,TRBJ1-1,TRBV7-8,TGTGCCAGCAGCTTGGCGGACAGTGAAGCTTTCTTT,CASSLADSEAFF
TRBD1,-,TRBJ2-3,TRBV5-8,TGTGCCAGCAGCTTGGTGACAGGGGGAGCATCGGCGGATACGCAGTATTTT,CASSLVTGGASADTQYF
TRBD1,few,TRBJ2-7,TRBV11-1,TGTGCCAGCAGCTCGACAGGGGAAGTCCCCTACGAGCAGTACTTC,CASSSTGEVPYEQYF